This passage covers 6 T cell receptor beta chains from one sample sequenced in a study of blood T cell repertoires in COVID-19. TCRdb's copy holds only in-frame clones and misses some; the assay was immunoSEQ multiplex PCR. The repertoire holds hundreds of thousands of clones, with around 90% as singletons. Sequencing was carried out using PBMCs or T cells enriched from blood (not recorded which). Receptors originate from a woman aged 40 to 49 who had recovered from COVID-19.

The genes are TRBV7-2 and TRBJ1-3; 10 bases fit TRBD1. The CDR3 runs to 15 residues. CDR1 is SGHTA and CDR2 is FQGNSA in the germline V gene. V lost 4 bases, J lost 1 base, and 1 base stayed unmatched. The CDR3 is CASSWDRGSGNTIYF. The CDR3 region has the DNA TGTGCCAGCAGCTGGGACAGGGGTTCTGGAAACACCATATATTTT. The full variable domain, completed using reference TRBV7-2 and TRBJ1-3, is GAGVSQSPSNKVTEKGKDVELRCDPISGHTALYWYRQSLGQGLEFLIYFQGNSAPDKSGLPSDRFSAERTGGSVSTLTIQRTQQEDSAVYLCASSWDRGSGNTIYFGEGSWLTVV.

The chain links TRBV28 to TRBJ1-2; D gene uncertain. The CDR3 is 15 amino acids. Germline V CDR1 and CDR2: MDHEN, SYDVKM. V shed 6 bases and J shed 5 bases, with 19 bases lying between them. DNA of the CDR3: TGTGCCAGCAGGATACCCTGGGAGGGAGGTTATGGCTACACCTTC. Translation: CASRIPWEGGYGYTF.

The chain combines TRBV7-9 with TRBJ1-5; no definite D call. The CDR3 spans 16 residues. Germline assignment: CDR1 SEHNR and CDR2 FQNEAQ (reference sequence). Trimming cost V 2 bases and J 1 base, with 12 bases left between them. The CDR3 loop reads CASSLSLGRSNQPQHF. In DNA, the CDR3 is TGTGCCAGCAGCTTAAGTCTGGGCAGAAGCAATCAGCCCCAGCATTTT.

The chain couples TRBV6-2 or TRBV6-3 to TRBJ2-3; no clear D. Germline V gene sequence: CDR1 MNHEY, CDR2 SVGEGT. With 2 bases removed from V and 2 bases from J, the gap between germline ends came to 17 bases. The length of the CDR3 is 17 residues. CDR3 amino acids: CASSYTPAAAITDTQYF. Written as DNA, the CDR3 is TGTGCCAGCAGTTACACTCCGGCGGCTGCCATCACAGATACGCAGTATTTT.

This clone was counted between two and nine times. The chain's CDR3 is CASSLRDSFRDEQFF. The CDR3 bases are TGTGCCAGCAGTCTCCGGGACTCCTTCCGGGATGAGCAGTTCTTC. V usage is TRBV27 and J usage is TRBJ2-1; D possibly corresponds to TRBD2 (6 bases). Germline V CDR1 and CDR2: MNHEY, SMNVEV (reference sequence). The CDR3 is 15 amino acids. V was cut by 5 bases and J by 8 bases, with 19 bases left in between.

V is TRBV5-5 and J is TRBJ2-1; TRBD2 matches 16 bases. After removal of 3 bases from V and 10 bases from J, the junction contained 16 bases not matched to a gene. The CDR3 has 19 amino acids. Germline loops: CDR1 SGHKS, CDR2 YYEKEE (reference sequence). CDR3: CASSWMGLAGGPGDREQFF. For the CDR3, the DNA is TGTGCCAGCAGCTGGATGGGACTAGCGGGAGGGCCAGGGGACAGGGAGCAGTTCTTC.